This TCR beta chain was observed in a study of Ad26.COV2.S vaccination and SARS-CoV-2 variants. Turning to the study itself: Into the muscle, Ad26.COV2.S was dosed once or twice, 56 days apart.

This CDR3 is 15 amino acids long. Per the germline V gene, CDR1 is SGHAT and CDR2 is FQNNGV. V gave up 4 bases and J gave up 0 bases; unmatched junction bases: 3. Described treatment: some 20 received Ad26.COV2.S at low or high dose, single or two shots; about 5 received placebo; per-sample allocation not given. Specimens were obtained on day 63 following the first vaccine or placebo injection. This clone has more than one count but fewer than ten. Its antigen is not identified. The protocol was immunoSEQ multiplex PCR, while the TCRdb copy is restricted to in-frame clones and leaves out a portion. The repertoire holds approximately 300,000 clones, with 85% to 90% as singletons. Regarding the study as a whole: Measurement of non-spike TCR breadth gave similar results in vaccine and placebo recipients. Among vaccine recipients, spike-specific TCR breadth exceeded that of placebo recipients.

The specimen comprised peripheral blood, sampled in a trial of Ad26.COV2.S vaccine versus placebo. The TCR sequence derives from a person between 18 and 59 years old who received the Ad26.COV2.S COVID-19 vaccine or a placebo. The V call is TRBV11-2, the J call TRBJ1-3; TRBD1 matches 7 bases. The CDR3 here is CASSSRGGSGNTIYF. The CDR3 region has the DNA TGTGCCAGCAGCTCCAGGGGGGGCTCTGGAAACACCATATATTTT.